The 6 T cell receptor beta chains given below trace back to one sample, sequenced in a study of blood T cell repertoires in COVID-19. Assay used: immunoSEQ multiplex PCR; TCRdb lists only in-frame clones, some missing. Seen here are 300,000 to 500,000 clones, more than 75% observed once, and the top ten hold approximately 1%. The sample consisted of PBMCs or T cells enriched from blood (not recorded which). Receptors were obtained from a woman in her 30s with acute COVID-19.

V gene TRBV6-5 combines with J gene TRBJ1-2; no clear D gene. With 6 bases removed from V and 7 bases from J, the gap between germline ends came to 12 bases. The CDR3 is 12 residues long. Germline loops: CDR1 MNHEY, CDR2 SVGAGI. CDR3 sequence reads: CASSSERGGYTF. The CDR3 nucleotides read TGTGCCAGCAGCTCTGAGCGAGGTGGCTACACCTTC.

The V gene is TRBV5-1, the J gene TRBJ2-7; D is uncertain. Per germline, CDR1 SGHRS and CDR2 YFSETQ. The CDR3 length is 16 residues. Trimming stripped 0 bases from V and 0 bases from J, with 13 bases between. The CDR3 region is CASSLASGSTSYEQYF. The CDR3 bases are TGCGCCAGCAGCTTGGCCTCTGGCAGTACCTCCTACGAGCAGTACTTC.

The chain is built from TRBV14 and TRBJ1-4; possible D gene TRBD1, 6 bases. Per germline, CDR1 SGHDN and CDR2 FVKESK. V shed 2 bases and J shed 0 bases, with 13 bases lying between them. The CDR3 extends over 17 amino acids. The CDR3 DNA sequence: TGTGCCAGCAGCCAATTAACAGGGTTTTCAACTAATGAAAAACTGTTTTTT. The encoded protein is CASSQLTGFSTNEKLFF. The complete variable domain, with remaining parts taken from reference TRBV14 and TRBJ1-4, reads EAGVTQFPSHSVIEKGQTVTLRCDPISGHDNLYWYRRVMGKEIKFLLHFVKESKQDESGMPNNRFLAERTGGTYSTLKVQPAELEDSGVYFCASSQLTGFSTNEKLFFGSGTQLSVL.

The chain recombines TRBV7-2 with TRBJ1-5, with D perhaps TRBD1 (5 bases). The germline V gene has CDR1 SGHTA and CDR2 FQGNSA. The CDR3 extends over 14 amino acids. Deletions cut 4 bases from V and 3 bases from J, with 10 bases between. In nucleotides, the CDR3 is TGTGCCAGCAGCTCAGGAGGGGTCAATCAGCCCCAGCATTTT. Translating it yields CASSSGGVNQPQHF. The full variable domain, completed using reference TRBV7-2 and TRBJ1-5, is GAGVSQSPSNKVTEKGKDVELRCDPISGHTALYWYRQSLGQGLEFLIYFQGNSAPDKSGLPSDRFSAERTGGSVSTLTIQRTQQEDSAVYLCASSSGGVNQPQHFGDGTRLSIL.

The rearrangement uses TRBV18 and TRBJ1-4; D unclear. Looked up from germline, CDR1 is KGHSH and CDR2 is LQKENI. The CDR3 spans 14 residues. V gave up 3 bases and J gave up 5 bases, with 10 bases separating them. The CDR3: CASSPSTRNEKLFF. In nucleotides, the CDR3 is TGTGCCAGCTCACCTTCAACGAGGAATGAAAAACTGTTTTTT.

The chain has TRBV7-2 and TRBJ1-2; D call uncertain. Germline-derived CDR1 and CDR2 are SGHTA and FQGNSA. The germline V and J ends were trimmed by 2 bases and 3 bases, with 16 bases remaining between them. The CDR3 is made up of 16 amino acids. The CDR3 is CASSLTNLNVDYGYTF. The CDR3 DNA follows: TGTGCCAGCAGCTTAACTAACCTAAATGTCGACTATGGCTACACCTTC.